The 6 T cell receptor beta chains in this list originate from one sample, sequenced in a study of tumour-infiltrating T cells in Burkitt lymphoma. Measured with immunoSEQ multiplex PCR; TCRdb has only the in-frame clones, and not every one. The data show about 9,200 clones, with 62% seen just once and about 5.2% held by the top ten. Sample: tumor tissue. These receptors all stem from a human donor with diffuse large B-cell lymphoma.

This clone showed up just a few times. The chain combines TRBV7-9 with TRBJ1-1; the D is unclear. The CDR3 totals 12 residues. Germline CDR1 is SEHNR and CDR2 is FQNEAQ (reference sequence). The CDR3 here is CADASDIFEAFF. The CDR3 DNA is TGTGCAGACGCTTCAGATATCTTTGAAGCTTTCTTT. The entire variable domain, with the rest obtained from reference TRBV7-9 and TRBJ1-1, is as follows: DTGVSQNPRHKITKRGQNVTFRCDPISEHNRLYWYRQTLGQGPEFLTYFQNEAQLEKSRLLSDRFSAERPKGSFSTLEIQRTEQGDSAMYLCADASDIFEAFFGQGTRLTVV.

The sample holds one count of this clone. This chain links TRBV5-6 with TRBJ2-5; D tentatively fits TRBD1 or TRBD2 (5 bases each). The V and J ends lost 1 base and 4 bases respectively, with 8 bases between them. The CDR3 has 13 residues. Germline V gene sequence: CDR1 SGHDT, CDR2 YYEEEE. CDR3 sequence: CASSLTGGETQYF. Here the CDR3 DNA reads TGTGCCAGCAGCTTGACAGGAGGAGAGACCCAGTACTTC.

The chain uses TRBV18 and TRBJ1-1, with D possibly matching TRBD1 (6 bases). V lost 6 bases, J lost 9 bases, and 17 bases lay in between. Germline lookup yields CDR1 KGHSH and CDR2 LQKENI. The CDR3 runs 13 residues. This chain's CDR3 is CASSPGDIVKAFF. CDR3 nucleotide sequence: TGTGCCAGCTCTCCCGGGGACATCGTCAAAGCTTTCTTT. The full variable domain, in which reference TRBV18 and TRBJ1-1 provide the parts outside the CDR3, is NAGVMQNPRHLVRRRGQEARLRCSPMKGHSHVYWYRQLPEEGLKFMVYLQKENIIDESGMPKERFSAEFPKEGPSILRIQQVVRGDSAAYFCASSPGDIVKAFFGQGTRLTVV.

The chain couples TRBV7-2 to TRBJ1-3; no firm D call. This CDR3 is 15 amino acids long. The ends were cut back, 0 bases at V and 4 bases at J, with 10 bases in the middle. CDR1 and CDR2 from the germline V gene are SGHTA and FQGNSA. The CDR3 protein is CASSLAVGRGNTIYF. The CDR3 DNA reads TGTGCCAGCAGCTTAGCGGTAGGGCGCGGAAACACCATATATTTT.

V is TRBV11-2 and J is TRBJ1-1; D gene unclear. Trimming shortened V by 0 bases and J by 7 bases, and 12 bases separated the two germline ends. This CDR3 has 14 residues. From germline, CDR1 is SGHAT and CDR2 FQNNGV. The CDR3 nucleotides are TGTGCCAGCAGCTTAGATCGGGCAGGCGATGAAGCTTTCTTT. Translation: CASSLDRAGDEAFF. Based on the CDR3 plus reference TRBV11-2 and TRBJ1-1, the full variable domain is EAGVAQSPRYKIIEKRQSVAFWCNPISGHATLYWYQQILGQGPKLLIQFQNNGVVDDSQLPKDRFSAERLKGVDSTLKIQPAKLEDSAVYLCASSLDRAGDEAFFGQGTRLTVV.

The chain links TRBV30 to TRBJ1-5; D is perhaps TRBD1 (6 bases). Trimming pared 3 bases from V and 2 bases from J, leaving 17 bases between. Germline V lookup: CDR1 GTSNPN, CDR2 SVGIG (reference sequence). The CDR3 spans 16 residues. The CDR3 loop reads CAWRVKQGGGNQPQHF. As DNA, the CDR3 is TGTGCCTGGAGGGTGAAACAGGGAGGGGGCAATCAGCCCCAGCATTTT.